These 15 T cell receptor beta chains were sequenced from one sample in a study of T cells in Graves' hyperthyroidism and ophthalmopathy (dated by TCRdb to 2018 to 2020). Library method: multiplex PCR. The reads were generated on an Illumina HiSeq 2000. Amplification of TCR beta CDR3 regions was carried out from RNA transcripts. The TCR CDR3 was subjected to a first round of RT-PCR using the HTBI primer set and the Qiagen OneStep RT-PCR kit. The public sequencing data were trimmed at Q25 with fastp and processed into clonotypes with MiXCR by TCRdb, which kept only in-frame beta chains. A single entry per CDR3 protein holds the most common genes and DNA from its merged rows. For this sample the table gives 300,000 to 400,000 distinct CDR3 sequences, of which roughly 21% were detected only once. 50% of the sample lies in the top ten. Sequences were obtained from blood. These TCRs come from a woman in her 50s with Graves' hyperthyroidism.

This clonotype was observed at least ten times. The junction differs from germline at one of its ends, possibly a read error. The rearrangement joins TRBV12-3 or TRBV12-4 to TRBJ1-2; tentatively, D is TRBD1 (6 bases). CDR3 length: 15 residues. The CDR3 reads CASILQGRANYGYTF. DNA for the CDR3: TGTGCCAGCATTTTACAGGGTAGGGCTAACTATGGCTACACCTTC.

This chain joins TRBV2 and TRBJ2-1; 10 positions match TRBD2. The length of the CDR3 is 14 residues. The junction had 8 bases not matched to a gene; V was cut back by 6 bases and J by 9 bases. Germline CDR1 is SNHLY and CDR2 is FYNNEI. This CDR3 reads CASRAGTSDPEQFF. As DNA, the CDR3 is TGTGCCAGCAGGGCCGGGACTAGCGATCCTGAGCAGTTCTTC.

There are many counts of this clonotype. V is TRBV12-3 or TRBV12-4 and J is TRBJ2-6; D unresolved. The V end lost 3 bases, the J end lost 2 bases, and 8 bases lay between the germline ends. This CDR3 contains 15 residues. The DNA of the CDR3 is TGTGCCAGCAGTTTGAAGGGCCCTGGGGCCAACGTCCTGACTTTC. This encodes CASSLKGPGANVLTF.

The J gene is TRBJ2-2, the V gene TRBV27; perhaps TRBD1 as D (6 bases). Germline CDR1 is MNHEY and CDR2 is SMNVEV (reference sequence). CDR3 length: 15 amino acids. V dropped 3 bases and J dropped 5 bases, with 13 bases sitting between them. As DNA, the CDR3 is TGTGCCAGCAGTTTCGGATTTACAGGGACCGGGGAGCTGTTTTTT. Protein product: CASSFGFTGTGELFF.

At least ten counts were recorded for this clonotype. V and J are TRBV5-1 and TRBJ2-3; TRBD1 matches 9 bases. The CDR3 length is 18 residues. The germline gives CDR1 SGHRS, CDR2 YFSETQ. V gave up 0 bases and J gave up 0 bases; unmatched junction bases: 8. CDR3 DNA: TGCGCCAGCAGCTTGGCTGTTGGTGGGACAGGGAGCACAGATACGCAGTATTTT. Translated: CASSLAVGGTGSTDTQYF.

This clonotype was counted many times. This CDR3 reads CASSLQGDTEAFF. The CDR3 DNA reads TGCGCCAGCAGCCTGCAGGGGGACACTGAAGCTTTCTTT. The chain uses TRBV4-1 and TRBJ1-1, with TRBD1 matching over 7 bases. The CDR3 contains 13 residues. The germline V gene encodes CDR1 MGHRA and CDR2 YSYEKL. Trimming cost V 4 bases and J 3 bases; bases outside gene matches: 2.

For this clonotype: At one end the junction does not follow the germline gene, possibly because of a read error. The genes are TRBV5-1 and TRBJ2-3; perhaps TRBD1 as D (5 bases). This CDR3 region has 14 residues. CDR1 is SGHRS, CDR2 YFSETQ, per germline. The chain's CDR3 is CASSPQTREDTQYF. In DNA form, the CDR3 reads TGTGCCAGCAGCCCACAGACCAGGGAAGATACGCAGTATTTT.

This clonotype has a handful of counts. The CDR3 bases are TGTGCCAGCAGTGAAAGAGTGCAGTTAAGCTCTGGAAACACCATATATTTT. This sequence encodes CASSERVQLSSGNTIYF. V and J are TRBV6-1 and TRBJ1-3; D is undetermined. Germline V CDR1 and CDR2: MNHNS, SASEGT. CDR3 length equals 17 residues. Trimming removed 2 bases at V and 0 bases at J, with 14 bases between.

This chain links TRBV28 with TRBJ2-3, with TRBD2 identical over 13 bases. The CDR3 has 14 amino acids. Germline CDR1 and CDR2: MDHEN and SYDVKM. The J segment lost 5 bases and the V segment lost 7 bases, leaving 3 bases of the junction unmatched. For the CDR3, the DNA is TGTGCCAGCACCGGACTAGCGGGGGAAGATACGCAGTATTTT. Translated, it gives CASTGLAGEDTQYF. Combining the CDR3 with reference TRBV28 and TRBJ2-3 gives the whole variable domain DVKVTQSSRYLVKRTGEKVFLECVQDMDHENMFWYRQDPGLGLRLIYFSYDVKMKEKGDIPEGYSVSREKKERFSLILESASTNQTSMYLCASTGLAGEDTQYFGPGTRLTVL.

This clonotype was observed a few times. J is TRBJ2-6 and V is TRBV12-3 or TRBV12-4; D is ambiguous. The V and J ends lost 5 bases and 4 bases respectively, with 15 bases between them. The CDR3 has 16 amino acids. This CDR3 is CASSPQAAPGANVLTF. CDR3 DNA: TGTGCCAGCAGTCCCCAGGCAGCGCCGGGGGCCAACGTCCTGACTTTC.

The V call is TRBV28, the J call TRBJ1-1; D is ambiguous. The V end was cut by 6 bases, the J end by 6 bases, with 14 bases between. Germline CDR1 reads MDHEN; CDR2 reads SYDVKM. The CDR3 extends over 13 amino acids. CDR3 coding DNA: TGTGCCAGCAGCTCTGATGGGCCCCCTGAAGCTTTCTTT. Encoded protein: CASSSDGPPEAFF.

The gene calls are TRBV19 and TRBJ1-2; tentative D call: TRBD1 (5 bases). V shed 11 bases and J shed 4 bases, with 20 bases lying between them. The CDR3 sequence is 14 residues long. CDR1 and CDR2 from the germline V gene are LNHDA and SQIVND (reference sequence). The CDR3: CAGRRSRDSYGYTF. The CDR3 DNA sequence: TGTGCCGGACGAAGATCCAGGGATAGCTATGGCTACACCTTC.

This clonotype was recorded at least ten times. The rearrangement links TRBV2 to TRBJ1-1; D remains unclear. The germline V and J ends were trimmed by 4 bases and 3 bases, with 9 bases remaining between them. The CDR3 covers 13 residues. CDR1 is SNHLY, CDR2 FYNNEI, per germline. CDR3 bases: TGTGCCAGCAGTGGTCGGGGATACACTGAAGCTTTCTTT. This sequence encodes CASSGRGYTEAFF.

This chain links TRBV11-1 with TRBJ1-1; TRBD1 might be the D (6 bases). Germline V lookup: CDR1 SGHAT, CDR2 FQDESV (reference sequence). V shed 0 bases and J shed 1 base, with 12 bases lying between them. The CDR3 runs to 16 residues. The CDR3 DNA reads TGTGCCAGCAGCTTAGCGCGAACAGGGCCGAACACTGAAGCTTTCTTT. It translates to CASSLARTGPNTEAFF.

This clonotype was counted at least ten times. This rearrangement joins TRBV5-1 to TRBJ2-3; 9 bases fit TRBD1. Germline CDR1 is SGHRS and CDR2 is YFSETQ. The CDR3 is 14 residues long. Trimming at V came to 0 bases and at J to 7 bases, leaving 3 bases not matched to a gene. In nucleotides, the CDR3 is TGCGCCAGCAGCTTGGGAGGGACAGGGAATACGCAGTATTTT. Translating gives CASSLGGTGNTQYF. Based on the CDR3 plus reference TRBV5-1 and TRBJ2-3, the full variable domain is KAGVTQTPRYLIKTRGQQVTLSCSPISGHRSVSWYQQTPGQGLQFLFEYFSETQRNKGNFPGRFSGRQFSNSRSEMNVSTLELGDSALYLCASSLGGTGNTQYFGPGTRLTVL.